Following are 27 T cell receptor beta chains from one sample sequenced in a study of monozygotic twins with cystic fibrosis. TCRdb keeps only in-frame clones here, not all; method: immunoSEQ multiplex PCR. Of about 7,500 clones listed, approximately 93% are singletons. Specimen: blood. The receptors originated from a boy aged 2 to 9 with cystic fibrosis.

V and J are TRBV7-9 and TRBJ2-1; TRBD2 is a possible D gene (7 bases). Trimming took off 5 bases at V and 7 bases at J, with 18 bases between the two ends. This CDR3 comprises 15 residues. Germline loops: CDR1 SEHNR, CDR2 FQNEAQ (reference sequence). The CDR3 here is CASSPGAGAVNEQFF. The CDR3 DNA follows: TGTGCCAGCAGCCCCGGCGCGGGGGCGGTAAATGAGCAGTTCTTC.

In its sample, this clone was seen a few times. V usage is TRBV7-6 and J usage is TRBJ2-5; D is possibly TRBD2 (5 bases). V lost 0 bases to trimming and J lost 3 bases, with 5 bases between them. Per the germline V gene, CDR1 is SGHVS and CDR2 is FNYEAQ. The length of the CDR3 is 13 residues. This CDR3 is CASSLAREETQYF. The CDR3 DNA reads TGTGCCAGCAGCTTAGCGCGGGAAGAGACCCAGTACTTC.

The chain couples TRBV6-5 to TRBJ2-1, with D possibly being TRBD1 (6 bases). Germline V CDR1 and CDR2: MNHEY, SVGAGI. Trimming pared 2 bases from V and 1 base from J, leaving 9 bases between. This CDR3 spans 15 amino acids. CDR3 sequence: CASSYQGHSYNEQFF. The CDR3 DNA reads as TGTGCCAGCAGTTACCAGGGGCATTCCTACAATGAGCAGTTCTTC.

CDR3 protein: CASSDGGQGASIQYF. Here the CDR3 DNA reads TGTGCCAGCAGTGACGGTGGGCAGGGGGCCAGCATTCAGTACTTC. This chain links TRBV6-4 with TRBJ2-4; 8 nucleotides agree with TRBD1. In germline, CDR1 is MRHNA, CDR2 SNTAGT. J was trimmed by 9 bases and V by 2 bases; bases with no gene match: 9. CDR3 length: 15 residues.

The chain is built from TRBV6-6 and TRBJ2-5; D gene uncertain. The CDR3 extends over 16 amino acids. Trimming took 4 bases from V and 4 from J, leaving 19 bases between them. The germline V gene has CDR1 MNHNY and CDR2 SVGAGI (reference sequence). The CDR3 bases are TGTGCCAGCAGTTGGGCGTCGTCCCCGATGGGAGAGACCCAGTACTTC. Translation gives CASSWASSPMGETQYF.

V is TRBV18 and J is TRBJ2-3; 9 bases are shared with TRBD1. CDR1 is KGHSH, CDR2 LQKENI, per germline. Losses at the gene ends were 6 bases for V and 9 bases for J; bases not matched to a gene: 13. There are 15 residues in the CDR3. Here the CDR3 reads CASSLPGQGFRTQYF. The CDR3 DNA is TGTGCCAGCTCCCTTCCGGGACAGGGCTTTAGGACGCAGTATTTT.

The chain combines TRBV7-3 with TRBJ2-3, with TRBD1 matching over 8 bases. This CDR3 spans 14 amino acids. CDR1 is SGHTA and CDR2 is FQGTGA in the germline V gene. J gave up 4 bases and V 5 bases, and 5 bases lay outside the gene matches. The chain's CDR3 is CASSLTGVPDTQYF. CDR3 DNA: TGTGCCAGCAGCCTGACAGGGGTCCCAGATACGCAGTATTTT.

This clone was detected once. The chain recombines TRBV7-2 with TRBJ1-2; 9 nucleotides agree with TRBD1. J gave up 1 base and V 6 bases, and 3 bases lay outside the gene matches. Looked up from germline, CDR1 is SGHTA and CDR2 is FQGNSA. This CDR3 has 14 amino acids. CDR3 amino acids: CASRGQGNNYGYTF. In DNA, the CDR3 is TGTGCCAGCAGGGGACAGGGAAATAACTATGGCTACACCTTC.

The chain recombines TRBV9 with TRBJ1-5, with 9 bases identical to TRBD1. J was trimmed by 0 bases and V by 3 bases; bases with no gene match: 4. Per the germline V gene, CDR1 is SGDLS and CDR2 is YYNGEE. The CDR3 runs 16 residues. The CDR3 loop reads CASSATGGGSNQPQHF. The DNA for the CDR3 is TGTGCCAGCAGCGCAACAGGGGGCGGTAGCAATCAGCCCCAGCATTTT.

This chain uses TRBV29-1 with TRBJ1-2, with 9 positions matching TRBD1. In germline, CDR1 is SQVTM, CDR2 ANQGSEA. With 7 bases clipped from V and 4 bases from J, the junction kept 4 bases outside the gene matches. This CDR3 comprises 12 residues. DNA for the CDR3: TGCAGCGCGACAGGGGGGGGCTATGGCTACACCTTC. Protein sequence: CSATGGGYGYTF.

The J gene is TRBJ2-7, the V gene TRBV7-2; 11 positions agree with TRBD2. The CDR3 spans 14 residues. V trimming: 4 bases; J trimming: 6 bases; junction bases outside the gene matches: 5. CDR1 SGHTA and CDR2 FQGNSA come from the germline V gene. In DNA form, the CDR3 reads TGTGCCAGCAGCTCGACTAGCGGGGTTGGCGAGCAGTACTTC. Translation: CASSSTSGVGEQYF.

The V and J genes are TRBV7-8 and TRBJ2-3; no definite D call. V was pared by 4 bases and J by 6 bases, with 11 bases between. The length of the CDR3 is 13 residues. Per germline, CDR1 SGHVS and CDR2 FQNEAQ. The CDR3 DNA reads as TGTGCCAGCAGCTCGTACTCGAGGGATACGCAGTATTTT. This encodes CASSSYSRDTQYF.

The chain links TRBV10-3 to TRBJ1-1; unclear D gene. The germline CDR1 and CDR2 sequences are ENHRY and SYGVKD. This CDR3 region has 12 residues. V was trimmed by 10 bases and J by 6 bases, leaving 15 bases between them. For the CDR3, the DNA is TGTGCCACCAGAGAGGAGGCGGCTGAAGCTTTCTTT. Amino acid sequence: CATREEAAEAFF.

CDR3 bases: TGTGCCAGCAGTTACTTCTTGGGATACGAGCCCCAGCATTTT. Translation: CASSYFLGYEPQHF. The V call is TRBV6-5, the J call TRBJ1-5; D is unclear. The CDR3 runs 14 residues. V lost 1 base and J lost 8, with 12 bases in between. CDR1 and CDR2 from the germline V gene are MNHEY and SVGAGI.

This chain links TRBV6-1 with TRBJ2-2; D uncertain. Trimming cost V 3 bases and J 6 bases, with 14 bases left between them. There are 15 residues in the CDR3. Germline V gene data show CDR1 as MNHNS and CDR2 as SASEGT. The CDR3 region is CASSESRDASGELFF. Here the CDR3 DNA reads TGTGCCAGCAGTGAGAGCCGAGACGCCTCCGGGGAGCTGTTTTTT.

The V call is TRBV6-5, the J call TRBJ2-7; possibly TRBD1 for D (5 bases). The V end lost 2 bases, the J end lost 5 bases, and 16 bases lay between the germline ends. There are 15 residues in the CDR3. Germline-derived CDR1 and CDR2 are MNHEY and SVGAGI. CDR3: CASSYGQGMINEQYF. The CDR3 bases are TGTGCCAGCAGTTACGGCCAGGGCATGATAAACGAGCAGTACTTC.

This clone was seen only once. V gene TRBV20-1 combines with J gene TRBJ1-2; D remains ambiguous. Looked up from germline, CDR1 is DFQATT and CDR2 is SNEGSKA (reference sequence). The CDR3 has 11 amino acids. V lost 2 bases to trimming and J lost 5 bases, with 6 bases between them. The chain's CDR3 is CSARTEYGYTF. The CDR3 nucleotides are TGCAGTGCTAGAACGGAATATGGCTACACCTTC.

This chain uses TRBV11-3 with TRBJ1-1; the D is unclear. CDR3 length equals 12 residues. The germline CDR1 and CDR2 sequences are SGHNT and YENEEA. The germline V and J ends were trimmed by 1 base and 7 bases, with 7 bases remaining between them. CDR3 coding DNA: TGTGCCAGCAGCTTAGTTGAGAATGAAGCTTTCTTT. Protein sequence: CASSLVENEAFF.

The chain links TRBV7-9 to TRBJ1-5; D uncertain. The CDR3 is 12 residues long. V was pared by 1 base and J by 6 bases, with 4 bases between. Germline V lookup: CDR1 SEHNR, CDR2 FQNEAQ (reference sequence). CDR3 in DNA: TGTGCCAGCAGCTTAGTAAGTCAGCCCCAGCATTTT. Protein sequence: CASSLVSQPQHF.

This clone appeared a single time. The chain uses TRBV20-1 and TRBJ2-7, with a possible D match to TRBD2 (5 bases). The CDR3 loop spans 11 amino acids. The V end was cut by 5 bases, the J end by 6 bases, with 11 bases between. Germline V CDR1 and CDR2: DFQATT, SNEGSKA (reference sequence). CDR3 bases: TGCAGTGCTGGGTTCGGGGTCGAGCAGTACTTC. Translation gives CSAGFGVEQYF.

This chain connects TRBV27 to TRBJ2-5, with 7 nucleotides matching TRBD1. The trim removed 5 bases at V and 4 bases at J, leaving 7 bases unmatched. Looked up from germline, CDR1 is MNHEY and CDR2 is SMNVEV (reference sequence). The CDR3 is 14 residues long. The CDR3 reads CASSPLTGAETQYF. Written as DNA, the CDR3 is TGTGCCAGCAGTCCCCTAACAGGGGCAGAGACCCAGTACTTC.

V is TRBV5-1 and J is TRBJ2-7, with D possibly being TRBD2 (7 bases). The germline CDR1 and CDR2 sequences are SGHRS and YFSETQ. The CDR3 is 17 amino acids. With 3 bases removed from V and 4 bases from J, the gap between germline ends came to 23 bases. Here the CDR3 DNA reads TGCGCCAGCAGCTGGGGCCGGGCGGGGGCCCGGGTATACGAGCAGTACTTC. Translation gives CASSWGRAGARVYEQYF.

This rearrangement joins TRBV19 to TRBJ1-2, with D perhaps TRBD1 (6 bases). Trimming removed 6 bases from V and 0 bases from J, with 8 bases in between. The CDR3 is 13 residues long. Germline-derived CDR1 and CDR2 are LNHDA and SQIVND (reference sequence). The CDR3 protein is CASSGTTNYGYTF. The CDR3 bases are TGTGCCAGTAGCGGGACAACTAACTATGGCTACACCTTC.

The chain uses TRBV27 and TRBJ2-7; the D gene is possibly TRBD2 (6 bases). This CDR3 is 13 amino acids long. V lost 3 bases to trimming and J lost 4 bases, with 10 bases between them. Per germline, CDR1 MNHEY and CDR2 SMNVEV (reference sequence). CDR3 sequence (DNA): TGTGCCAGCAGTTTGCGGGGAAGTTACGAGCAGTACTTC. Translating it yields CASSLRGSYEQYF.

The chain has TRBV18 and TRBJ1-2; no clear D. Germline lookup yields CDR1 KGHSH and CDR2 LQKENI. CDR3 size: 12 residues. The ends were cut back, 2 bases at V and 8 bases at J, with 9 bases in the middle. As DNA, the CDR3 is TGTGCCAGCTCACCAGGGTCAGACGGCTACACCTTC. Amino acids: CASSPGSDGYTF.

The chain joins TRBV11-3 to TRBJ2-7, with D unresolved. The germline V gene encodes CDR1 SGHNT and CDR2 YENEEA. Between the trimmed V and J ends, which lost 5 bases and 2 bases, there was a span of 10 bases. CDR3 length equals 13 residues. CDR3 sequence (DNA): TGTGCCAGCAGCGGGTACACAACCTACGAGCAGTACTTC. As protein: CASSGYTTYEQYF.

The chain employs TRBV18 and TRBJ1-1; 9 bases are a match to TRBD1. V shed 1 base, J shed 10 bases, and the junction held 10 bases outside the gene matches. Germline lookup yields CDR1 KGHSH and CDR2 LQKENI. This CDR3 is 15 amino acids long. CDR3 bases: TGTGCCAGCTCACCACGGTCAGGACAGGGGACAAGAGCTTTCTTT. It translates to CASSPRSGQGTRAFF.